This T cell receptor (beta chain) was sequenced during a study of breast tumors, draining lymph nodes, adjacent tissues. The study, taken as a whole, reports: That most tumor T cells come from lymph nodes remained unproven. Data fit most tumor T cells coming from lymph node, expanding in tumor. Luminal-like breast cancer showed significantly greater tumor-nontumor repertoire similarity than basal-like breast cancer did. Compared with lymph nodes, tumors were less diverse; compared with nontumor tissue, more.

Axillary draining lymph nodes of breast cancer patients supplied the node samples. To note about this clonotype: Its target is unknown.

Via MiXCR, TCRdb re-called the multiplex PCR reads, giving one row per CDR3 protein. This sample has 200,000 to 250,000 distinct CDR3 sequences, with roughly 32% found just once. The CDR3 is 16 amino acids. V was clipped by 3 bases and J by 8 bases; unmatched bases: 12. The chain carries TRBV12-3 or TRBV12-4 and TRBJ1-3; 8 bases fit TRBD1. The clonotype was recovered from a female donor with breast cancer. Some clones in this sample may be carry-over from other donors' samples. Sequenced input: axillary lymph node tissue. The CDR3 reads CASSFRTGSGVYTIYF. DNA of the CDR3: TGTGCCAGCAGTTTCCGGACAGGGAGTGGTGTGTACACCATATATTTT.